This entry features one T cell receptor (beta chain) sequence. Its cognate antigen is unknown. The source of the sample is a study of PD-1 blockade in classical Hodgkin lymphoma. The study, taken as a whole, reports: Complete responders showed a baseline diversity that resembled the diversity of newly diagnosed patients.

All patients relapsed after autologous stem cell transplantation, and brentuximab vedotin exposure varied. Sequencing used immunoSEQ multiplex PCR; TCRdb keeps in-frame clones, though not all of them. The sample lists 4,000 to 4,500 clones, approximately 66% occurring once. This TCR came from a human donor with classical Hodgkin lymphoma. The material sequenced was peripheral blood mononuclear cells (PBMCs), taken before the second cycle of nivolumab.

Here the CDR3 reads CASSSFRPGQEDRESQSSYEQYF. DNA for the CDR3: TGTGCCAGCAGCTCGTTTCGTCCGGGGCAGGAAGATAGGGAGTCCCAGTCCTCCTACGAGCAGTACTTC. J is TRBJ2-7 and V is TRBV13; D possibly matches TRBD1 or TRBD2 (5 bases each). CDR3 length: 23 amino acids. The V end was cut by 4 bases, the J end by 0 bases, with 37 bases between. Per germline, CDR1 PRHDT and CDR2 FYEKMQ (reference sequence).